This T cell receptor (beta chain) was recovered during a study of T-cell reconstitution after alpha-beta-depleted transplantation in children. This clonotype was recorded at least ten times. Its target is unknown. Points from the study as a whole: Alpha-beta T cells about two months after transplant reportedly derived from several hundred expanded graft clones. Where some patients showed high TCRbeta diversity at day 60, it came from recipient T cells and thymic progenitors that had survived. A year post-transplant, T-cell counts and diversity derived mostly from newly produced T cells.

The CDR3 length is 14 residues. The V gene lost 6 bases and the J gene lost 3 bases, with 14 bases spanning the gap. Unique molecular identifiers tagged the TCRbeta library. TCRdb recomputed calls from the PCR reads with MiXCR, one row per CDR3 protein. The data hold 700,000 to 850,000 distinct CDR3 sequences, with 15% to 20% observed a single time. The source material was PBMCs, mostly from graft donor cells, sampled 360 days after TCRalphabeta/CD19-depleted stem cell transplant. The chain uses TRBV12-3 or TRBV12-4 and TRBJ1-1; no clear D. This TCR was recovered from a male patient between 5 and 17 years old who had a stem cell transplant for acute lymphoblastic leukemia, so the T cells may come from the graft donor. The CDR3 spells CASRPLGPYTEAFF. The CDR3 DNA follows: TGTGCCAGCAGACCGTTAGGCCCCTACACTGAAGCTTTCTTT.